Below are 32 T cell receptor beta chains sequenced from a single sample in a study of human thymus T cells. Sequenced by immunoSEQ multiplex PCR; TCRdb stores in-frame clones only, minus some. The sample comprises some 46,000 clones, 95% of which are singletons, and around 0.2% rests with the top ten. The specimen was blood. Receptors were obtained from a girl under two years old with a congenital heart defect but otherwise immunologically healthy.

The chain is built from TRBV28 and TRBJ1-5; D call uncertain. Germline V CDR1 and CDR2: MDHEN, SYDVKM. V shed 4 bases and J shed 4 bases, with 14 bases lying between them. The CDR3 loop spans 15 amino acids. The CDR3 protein is CASSSYGRWNQPQHF. DNA of the CDR3: TGTGCCAGCAGTTCTTATGGCAGGTGGAATCAGCCCCAGCATTTT.

J is TRBJ2-7 and V is TRBV28, with TRBD1 matching 10 bases. V gave up 5 bases and J gave up 3 bases; unmatched junction bases: 13. CDR3 size: 17 residues. CDR1 is MDHEN and CDR2 is SYDVKM in the germline V gene. The CDR3 region is CASSRRGSGTGVYEQYF. CDR3 bases: TGTGCCAGCAGTCGAAGGGGATCCGGGACAGGGGTCTACGAGCAGTACTTC.

The gene calls are TRBV4-1 and TRBJ2-1; D is unclear. From germline, CDR1 is MGHRA and CDR2 YSYEKL. The ends were cut back, 2 bases at V and 12 bases at J, with 14 bases in the middle. The CDR3 spans 13 residues. In DNA, the CDR3 is TGCGCCAGCAGCCAATCCCCGGGTCCGTGGCAGTTCTTC. Protein: CASSQSPGPWQFF.

The J gene is TRBJ1-2, the V gene TRBV4-3; tentatively, D is TRBD1 (6 bases). The CDR3 extends over 13 amino acids. Germline CDR1 reads LGHNA; CDR2 reads YSLEER. Trimming left V 4 bases short and J 3 bases short, with 9 bases between. The CDR3 reads CASSRDRHYGYTF. The DNA of the CDR3 is TGCGCCAGCAGCCGCGACAGGCACTATGGCTACACCTTC.

This chain uses TRBV6-1 with TRBJ1-5; no reliable D call. Germline V gives CDR1 MNHNS, CDR2 SASEGT. Trimming cost V 2 bases and J 6 bases, with 8 bases left between them. The CDR3 sequence is 13 residues long. The chain's CDR3 is CASSEIRFQPQHF. The CDR3 coding sequence is TGTGCCAGCAGTGAAATCAGATTTCAGCCCCAGCATTTT.

The CDR3 reads CASSVGLRNTIYF. DNA for the CDR3: TGTGCCAGCAGTGTAGGGTTGAGAAACACCATATATTTT. The chain links TRBV6-1 to TRBJ1-3; D gene ambiguous. Germline CDR1 reads MNHNS; CDR2 reads SASEGT. Deletions cut 4 bases from V and 5 bases from J, with 9 bases between. The length of the CDR3 is 13 residues.

V gene TRBV4-2 combines with J gene TRBJ2-3; D is possibly TRBD2 (5 bases). CDR1 is LGHNA, CDR2 YNFKEQ, per germline. CDR3 length: 17 amino acids. Between the trimmed V and J ends, which lost 0 bases and 0 bases, there was a span of 13 bases. The CDR3 sequence is CASSQDRKAASTDTQYF. DNA for the CDR3: TGTGCCAGCAGCCAAGATCGAAAAGCGGCTAGCACAGATACGCAGTATTTT.

V and J are TRBV4-1 and TRBJ1-6; a possible D gene is TRBD1 (6 bases). Trimming pared 2 bases from V and 7 bases from J, leaving 15 bases between. Germline CDR1 is MGHRA and CDR2 is YSYEKL. The CDR3 loop spans 16 amino acids. The CDR3 sequence is CASSQPAGDRNSPLHF. CDR3 in DNA: TGCGCCAGCAGCCAACCCGCAGGGGATCGAAATTCACCCCTCCACTTT.

This clone was observed a single time. The chain employs TRBV19 and TRBJ1-3, with 9 bases aligning to TRBD1. Trimming at V came to 4 bases and at J to 0 bases, leaving 7 bases not matched to a gene. CDR3 length equals 17 residues. The V gene's germline CDR1 is LNHDA and CDR2 SQIVND (reference sequence). CDR3 nucleotides: TGTGCCAGTAGTACCCCGGGACAGGGAAGCTCTGGAAACACCATATATTTT. The encoded protein is CASSTPGQGSSGNTIYF.

J is TRBJ1-4 and V is TRBV7-9, with no clear D. The length of the CDR3 is 11 residues. Trimming took off 6 bases at V and 4 bases at J, with 3 bases between the two ends. Germline lookup yields CDR1 SEHNR and CDR2 FQNEAQ (reference sequence). The CDR3 sequence: CASRLNEKLFF. The CDR3 bases are TGTGCCAGCAGGCTTAATGAAAAACTGTTTTTT. Drawing the rest from reference TRBV7-9 and TRBJ1-4, the complete variable domain is DTGVSQNPRHKITKRGQNVTFRCDPISEHNRLYWYRQTLGQGPEFLTYFQNEAQLEKSRLLSDRFSAERPKGSFSTLEIQRTEQGDSAMYLCASRLNEKLFFGSGTQLSVL.

The chain recombines TRBV29-1 with TRBJ2-7; D ambiguous. The CDR3 runs to 13 residues. Trimming pared 0 bases from V and 1 base from J, leaving 7 bases between. Germline V CDR1 and CDR2: SQVTM, ANQGSEA. In DNA, the CDR3 is TGCAGCGTTGAAGACAATAGATCCTACGAGCAGTACTTC. It yields the protein CSVEDNRSYEQYF.

The rearrangement links TRBV11-1 to TRBJ2-7; 10 bases fit TRBD1. CDR1 is SGHAT, CDR2 FQDESV, per germline (reference sequence). The CDR3 extends over 13 amino acids. J lost 9 bases, V lost 6 bases, and 8 bases had no gene match. CDR3 in amino acids: CASRPGQGRVQYF. The CDR3 bases are TGTGCCAGCAGACCGGGACAGGGGAGAGTGCAGTACTTC.

The V gene is TRBV7-7, the J gene TRBJ2-5; 8 bases fit TRBD1. The CDR3 has 13 residues. Germline V CDR1 and CDR2: SSHAT, FNYEAQ (reference sequence). The CDR3 protein is CATGQGPSETQYF. The CDR3 region has the DNA TGTGCTACCGGACAGGGACCTTCAGAGACCCAGTACTTC.

The chain uses TRBV9 and TRBJ2-3; D unresolved. The CDR3 contains 13 residues. Deletions cut 0 bases from V and 1 base from J, with 3 bases between. Germline assignment: CDR1 SGDLS and CDR2 YYNGEE. For the CDR3, the DNA is TGTGCCAGCAGCGTAGGGGGCACAGATACGCAGTATTTT. Protein: CASSVGGTDTQYF.

The genes are TRBV11-2 and TRBJ2-7; TRBD2 matches 8 bases. The junction had 15 bases not matched to a gene; V was cut back by 2 bases and J by 6 bases. The germline gives CDR1 SGHAT, CDR2 FQNNGV. The CDR3 consists of 17 residues. CDR3 DNA sequence: TGTGCCAGCAGCTTAAGTATTCCTAGCGGGTACCGTGGCGAGCAGTACTTC. Protein: CASSLSIPSGYRGEQYF.

The chain uses TRBV30 and TRBJ2-7, with 7 positions matching TRBD2. Germline CDR1 and CDR2: GTSNPN and SVGIG (reference sequence). J was trimmed by 0 bases and V by 0 bases; bases with no gene match: 2. The CDR3 consists of 14 residues. In DNA form, the CDR3 reads TGTGCCTGGAGTGTAGGCGGGAGCTCCTACGAGCAGTACTTC. Protein sequence: CAWSVGGSSYEQYF.

The chain is built from TRBV6-1 and TRBJ2-3; 9 bases are shared with TRBD2. V lost 3 bases to trimming and J lost 2 bases; unmatched junction nucleotides: 6. The CDR3 has 16 residues. Germline V CDR1 and CDR2: MNHNS, SASEGT. CDR3 sequence: CASSDARLAVTDTQYF. The CDR3 DNA reads TGTGCCAGCAGTGACGCCCGACTAGCGGTCACAGATACGCAGTATTTT.

CDR3: CATSRELAGRSYEQYF. CDR3 coding DNA: TGTGCCACCAGCAGAGAGTTGGCAGGGCGGTCCTACGAGCAGTACTTC. The chain carries TRBV15 and TRBJ2-7, with a possible D match to TRBD1 (5 bases). V lost 0 bases to trimming and J lost 1 base, with 13 bases between them. This CDR3 is built from 16 residues. CDR1 is LNHNV and CDR2 is YYDKDF in the germline V gene (reference sequence).

The rearrangement links TRBV27 to TRBJ2-7, with a tentative D call TRBD2 (7 bases). V lost 5 bases, J lost 2 bases, and 16 bases lay in between. Germline values: CDR1 MNHEY, CDR2 SMNVEV (reference sequence). The CDR3 runs to 15 residues. DNA for the CDR3: TGTGCCAGCAGTGGGGGGGGCGGACCGGCCTACGAGCAGTACTTC. Its translation: CASSGGGGPAYEQYF.

The chain employs TRBV9 and TRBJ2-1; TRBD2 matches at 8 bases. With V trimmed by 0 bases and J by 2 bases, 13 bases remained unmatched. This CDR3 comprises 19 residues. Germline-derived CDR1 and CDR2 are SGDLS and YYNGEE. The CDR3 nucleotides are TGTGCCAGCAGCGTAGAAGTGGAAGCGGGAGTCCCTACCTACAATGAGCAGTTCTTC. Translation: CASSVEVEAGVPTYNEQFF.

The chain uses TRBV29-1 and TRBJ1-2; the D is unclear. The CDR3 totals 13 residues. Germline lookup yields CDR1 SQVTM and CDR2 ANQGSEA. V lost 7 bases, J lost 5 bases, and 17 bases lay in between. The CDR3 sequence is CSAEMGLGYGYTF. The CDR3 DNA is TGCAGCGCGGAAATGGGCCTTGGGTATGGCTACACCTTC.

The chain combines TRBV29-1 with TRBJ2-7, with 8 positions matching TRBD1. This CDR3 is built from 13 residues. The V gene's germline CDR1 is SQVTM and CDR2 ANQGSEA. V trimming: 1 base; J trimming: 2 bases; junction bases outside the gene matches: 1. For the CDR3, the DNA is TGCAGCGTTGAAGGACAGGGGACCTACGAGCAGTACTTC. Its translation is CSVEGQGTYEQYF.

This sequence joins TRBV12-5 and TRBJ2-7; D perhaps matches TRBD2 (6 bases). The CDR3 is 13 amino acids. The ends were cut back, 5 bases at V and 6 bases at J, with 14 bases in the middle. CDR1 LGHNT and CDR2 FRNRAP come from the germline V gene. The CDR3 spells CASGLGLEGEQYF. CDR3 in DNA: TGTGCTAGTGGTCTTGGCTTGGAGGGCGAGCAGTACTTC. Using reference TRBV12-5 and TRBJ2-7 for the parts outside the CDR3, the full variable domain is DARVTQTPRHKVTEMGQEVTMRCQPILGHNTVFWYRQTMMQGLELLAYFRNRAPLDDSGMPKDRFSAEMPDATLATLKIQPSEPRDSAVYFCASGLGLEGEQYFGPGTRLTVT.

The V and J genes are TRBV5-1 and TRBJ2-1, with 8 bases identical to TRBD1. Germline CDR1 is SGHRS and CDR2 is YFSETQ. Trimming removed 4 bases from V and 3 bases from J; junction bases left unmatched: 6. CDR3 length: 15 residues. The CDR3 DNA follows: TGCGCCAGCAGCGTCGGGACAGGAGGCTACAATGAGCAGTTCTTC. Protein sequence: CASSVGTGGYNEQFF.

The chain recombines TRBV23-1 with TRBJ1-1; a possible D gene is TRBD1 (5 bases). TRBV23-1 is sorted into the ORF group, with uncertain function. The CDR3 loop spans 14 amino acids. Deletions cut 11 bases from V and 3 bases from J, with 19 bases between. DNA of the CDR3: TGCGCCTCGTATAGGGGAATCGCGGACACTGAAGCTTTCTTT. Protein sequence: CASYRGIADTEAFF.

The chain links TRBV11-2 to TRBJ2-2, with 10 bases aligning to TRBD1. CDR3 length: 17 residues. Germline V gives CDR1 SGHAT, CDR2 FQNNGV. The J segment lost 2 bases and the V segment lost 2 bases, leaving 5 bases of the junction unmatched. The CDR3 reads CASSLLRTGGNTGELFF. The DNA of the CDR3 is TGTGCCAGCAGCTTACTCAGGACAGGGGGAAACACCGGGGAGCTGTTTTTT.

The chain links TRBV7-3 to TRBJ2-7, with 10 bases that match TRBD2. Germline CDR1 is SGHTA and CDR2 is FQGTGA. This CDR3 spans 16 amino acids. The trim removed 2 bases at V and 3 bases at J, leaving 7 bases unmatched. CDR3 sequence (DNA): TGTGCCAGCAGCTTAGGAGGACTAGCGGCCCTCTACGAGCAGTACTTC. Translating it yields CASSLGGLAALYEQYF.

The rearrangement uses TRBV2 and TRBJ1-2; D is undetermined. Trimming shortened V by 3 bases and J by 5 bases, and 7 bases separated the two germline ends. The CDR3 length is 12 residues. CDR1 SNHLY and CDR2 FYNNEI come from the germline V gene. CDR3 sequence reads: CASSDSVYGYTF. For the CDR3, the DNA is TGTGCCAGCAGTGACTCCGTTTATGGCTACACCTTC. The variable domain in full, completed from reference TRBV2 and TRBJ1-2, reads EPEVTQTPSHQVTQMGQEVILRCVPISNHLYFYWYRQILGQKVEFLVSFYNNEISEKSEIFDDQFSVERPDGSNFTLKIRSTKLEDSAMYFCASSDSVYGYTFGSGTRLTVV.

The chain uses TRBV4-2 and TRBJ2-6; 12 nucleotides agree with TRBD1. The CDR3 covers 19 residues. Looked up from germline, CDR1 is LGHNA and CDR2 is YNFKEQ. The V and J ends lost 1 base and 2 bases, in that order; junction bases with no gene match: 6. Here the CDR3 reads CASSQGSGQGATGANVLTF. The CDR3 bases are TGTGCCAGCAGCCAAGGCTCGGGACAGGGGGCGACTGGGGCCAACGTCCTGACTTTC.

This sequence joins TRBV27 and TRBJ1-5, with D hard to call. The CDR3 covers 14 residues. Trimming took off 4 bases at V and 7 bases at J, with 14 bases between the two ends. Per germline, CDR1 MNHEY and CDR2 SMNVEV (reference sequence). The DNA of the CDR3 is TGTGCCAGCAGTTCGCCCCTACGGGGACAGCCCCAGCATTTT. It is translated as CASSSPLRGQPQHF.

For the CDR3, the DNA is TGTGCCAGCAGTTTATGGGGCGGAGCAATCTACAATGAGCAGTTCTTC. Translating gives CASSLWGGAIYNEQFF. V usage is TRBV27 and J usage is TRBJ2-1, with D possibly being TRBD1 (5 bases). The germline V gene encodes CDR1 MNHEY and CDR2 SMNVEV (reference sequence). Trimming shortened V by 1 base and J by 3 bases, and 13 bases separated the two germline ends. The CDR3 runs to 16 residues.

The CDR3 DNA reads TGTGCCAGCTCACCATGGGGGAGGACGGATACGCAGTATTTT. Its protein product is CASSPWGRTDTQYF. The chain has TRBV18 and TRBJ2-3, with a tentative D call TRBD2 (6 bases). This CDR3 is 14 amino acids long. Trimming took off 2 bases at V and 6 bases at J, with 12 bases between the two ends. From germline, CDR1 is KGHSH and CDR2 LQKENI. The full variable domain, completed using reference TRBV18 and TRBJ2-3, is NAGVMQNPRHLVRRRGQEARLRCSPMKGHSHVYWYRQLPEEGLKFMVYLQKENIIDESGMPKERFSAEFPKEGPSILRIQQVVRGDSAAYFCASSPWGRTDTQYFGPGTRLTVL.